Listed below are T cell receptor beta chains from one sample, sequenced in a study of cytomegalovirus exposure and HLA in healthy donors. The protocol was immunoSEQ multiplex PCR, while the TCRdb copy is restricted to in-frame clones and leaves out a portion. The sample lists roughly 120,000 clones, 85% occurring once. Sequenced: PBMCs. Receptor source: a young woman in good health and CMV-seronegative. CDR3s include the opening cysteine and the closing phenylalanine or tryptophan. Each record gives: J gene, D gene, V gene, clone size, CDR3 DNA, CDR3 protein. A D gene is named only where the DNA matches it firmly. For some rows the clone size is stated as once, few or many, or as a class when expanded; others skip it.

j_gene: TRBJ1-1; d_gene: -; v_gene: TRBV19; abundance: -; CDR3nt: TGTGCCAGTAGTACGAGACTCACTGAAGCTTTCTTT; CDR3aa: CASSTRLTEAFF
j_gene: TRBJ2-3; d_gene: TRBD2; v_gene: TRBV5-1; abundance: -; CDR3nt: TGCGCCAGCAGCTCGGGACTAGCGGGAGCAGATACGCAGTATTTT; CDR3aa: CASSSGLAGADTQYF
j_gene: TRBJ2-3; d_gene: TRBD1; v_gene: TRBV5-8; abundance: -; CDR3nt: TGTGCCAGCAGCTTGGGGCAAGGGGGCACGGCAGATACGCAGTATTTT; CDR3aa: CASSLGQGGTADTQYF
j_gene: TRBJ2-1; d_gene: -; v_gene: TRBV13; abundance: -; CDR3nt: TGTGCCAGCAGCCCCGGCAGGGGCTACAATGAGCAGTTCTTC; CDR3aa: CASSPGRGYNEQFF
j_gene: TRBJ2-7; d_gene: -; v_gene: TRBV6-5; abundance: -; CDR3nt: TGTGCCAGCAGTAATCAGGGATCCTACGAGCAGTACTTC; CDR3aa: CASSNQGSYEQYF
j_gene: TRBJ2-7; d_gene: -; v_gene: TRBV12-5; abundance: -; CDR3nt: TGTGCTAGTGGTTTTCCGGACAGTTACGAGCAGTACTTC; CDR3aa: CASGFPDSYEQYF
j_gene: TRBJ1-1; d_gene: -; v_gene: TRBV7-2; abundance: -; CDR3nt: TGTGCCAGCAGCTTAGTCCAAGGGGCTGAAGCTTTCTTT; CDR3aa: CASSLVQGAEAFF
j_gene: TRBJ1-2; d_gene: TRBD1; v_gene: TRBV10-2; abundance: few; CDR3nt: TGCGCCAGCAGTGAAGAATTAGGGGACAGGGGGTCTTGGGGCTACACCTTC; CDR3aa: CASSEELGDRGSWGYTF
j_gene: TRBJ1-6; d_gene: TRBD1; v_gene: TRBV5-4; abundance: -; CDR3nt: TGTGCCAGCAGCCCCGGGACAGCCTATAATTCACCCCTCCACTTT; CDR3aa: CASSPGTAYNSPLHF
j_gene: TRBJ2-1; d_gene: TRBD1; v_gene: TRBV27; abundance: few; CDR3nt: TGTGCCAGCAGTTTCTACACTAAAGGGGGACAGGGCGTCCACAATGAGCAGTTCTTC; CDR3aa: CASSFYTKGGQGVHNEQFF
j_gene: TRBJ2-5; d_gene: -; v_gene: TRBV4-1; abundance: few; CDR3nt: TGCGCCAGCAGCCAAGTAGATCTGGGACTTCGCTTCGAGACCCAGTACTTC; CDR3aa: CASSQVDLGLRFETQYF
j_gene: TRBJ1-4; d_gene: -; v_gene: TRBV5-1; abundance: -; CDR3nt: TGCGCCAGCAGCTTGGGACAGCAATCGGAAAAACTGTTTTTT; CDR3aa: CASSLGQQSEKLFF
j_gene: TRBJ2-1; d_gene: TRBD2; v_gene: TRBV6-5; abundance: -; CDR3nt: TGTGCCAGCAGAACTAGCGGGGGGCTCTACAATGAGCAGTTCTTC; CDR3aa: CASRTSGGLYNEQFF
j_gene: TRBJ2-7; d_gene: -; v_gene: TRBV12-5; abundance: -; CDR3nt: TGTGCTAGTGGCCGCGGACAGTCCCTTCTCGACGAGCAGTACTTC; CDR3aa: CASGRGQSLLDEQYF
j_gene: TRBJ1-1; d_gene: -; v_gene: TRBV6-5; abundance: -; CDR3nt: TGTGCCAGCAGTTCACTTGTCGACACTGAAGCTTTCTTT; CDR3aa: CASSSLVDTEAFF
j_gene: TRBJ2-1; d_gene: TRBD1; v_gene: TRBV18; abundance: -; CDR3nt: TGTGCCAGCTCACTCCGGGACAGCTACAATGAGCAGTTCTTC; CDR3aa: CASSLRDSYNEQFF
j_gene: TRBJ2-5; d_gene: TRBD2; v_gene: TRBV6-5; abundance: -; CDR3nt: TGTGCCAGCAGTTATGGCGGGGGGGCGGAAGAGACCCAGTACTTC; CDR3aa: CASSYGGGAEETQYF
j_gene: TRBJ1-1; d_gene: -; v_gene: TRBV5-1; abundance: -; CDR3nt: TGCGCCAGCAGCTTGACAGGGCCTAACACTGAAGCTTTCTTT; CDR3aa: CASSLTGPNTEAFF
j_gene: TRBJ1-1; d_gene: -; v_gene: TRBV21-1; abundance: -; CDR3nt: TGTGCCAGCAGCAAGGACAGGGATAAGAACACTGAAGCTTTCTTT; CDR3aa: CASSKDRDKNTEAFF
j_gene: TRBJ2-1; d_gene: TRBD2; v_gene: TRBV5-1; abundance: -; CDR3nt: TGCGCCAGCAGCTTGGAGTTCGCGGGGGGATACAATGAGCAGTTCTTC; CDR3aa: CASSLEFAGGYNEQFF
j_gene: TRBJ1-1; d_gene: -; v_gene: TRBV7-2; abundance: -; CDR3nt: TGTGCCAGCAGCTTAGGAACAGGGAACACTGAAGCTTTCTTT; CDR3aa: CASSLGTGNTEAFF
j_gene: TRBJ2-1; d_gene: TRBD2; v_gene: TRBV2; abundance: -; CDR3nt: TGTGCCAGCAGTGAAGCGTGGGTAGCGGGGAACAATGAGCAGTTCTTC; CDR3aa: CASSEAWVAGNNEQFF
j_gene: TRBJ2-7; d_gene: -; v_gene: TRBV28; abundance: -; CDR3nt: TGTGCCAGCAGTCCAAGCTGGACAAACGAGCAGTACTTC; CDR3aa: CASSPSWTNEQYF
j_gene: TRBJ1-6; d_gene: -; v_gene: TRBV6-5; abundance: -; CDR3nt: TGTGCCAGCAGCCCCGCAGGGAATAATTCACCCCTCCACTTT; CDR3aa: CASSPAGNNSPLHF
j_gene: TRBJ2-7; d_gene: TRBD2; v_gene: TRBV6-5; abundance: -; CDR3nt: TGTGCCAGCAGGCAGCTAGCGGGGGGGCAGCAGTACTTC; CDR3aa: CASRQLAGGQQYF
j_gene: TRBJ2-3; d_gene: TRBD2; v_gene: TRBV5-1; abundance: -; CDR3nt: TGCGCCAGCAGCTTGGCCGCGGGGGGCCCAGATACGCAGTATTTT; CDR3aa: CASSLAAGGPDTQYF
j_gene: TRBJ1-5; d_gene: -; v_gene: TRBV2; abundance: -; CDR3nt: TGTGCCAGCAGTATGGTTGGCAGGAATCAGCCCCAGCATTTT; CDR3aa: CASSMVGRNQPQHF
j_gene: TRBJ1-5; d_gene: TRBD1; v_gene: TRBV2; abundance: -; CDR3nt: TGTGCCAGCAGTGGAGGTAGGGGGCGCGTCGCTCAGCCCCAGCATTTT; CDR3aa: CASSGGRGRVAQPQHF
j_gene: TRBJ1-5; d_gene: -; v_gene: TRBV2; abundance: -; CDR3nt: TGTGCCAGCAGAGGAAGGTGGGGGGGTAGTAATCAGCCCCAGCATTTT; CDR3aa: CASRGRWGGSNQPQHF
j_gene: TRBJ2-3; d_gene: TRBD2; v_gene: TRBV7-2; abundance: once; CDR3nt: TGTGCCAGCACCGACGGGGGGATGGGGACAGATACGCAGTATTTT; CDR3aa: CASTDGGMGTDTQYF
j_gene: TRBJ2-7; d_gene: TRBD1; v_gene: TRBV7-3; abundance: few; CDR3nt: TGTGCCAGCAGCTTGGACAGGGGAGTTGGCGAGCAGTACTTC; CDR3aa: CASSLDRGVGEQYF
j_gene: TRBJ2-1; d_gene: TRBD2; v_gene: TRBV7-8; abundance: -; CDR3nt: TGTGCCAGCAGCTTAGAGAGACTAGCGGACTACAGGTTCTTC; CDR3aa: CASSLERLADYRFF
j_gene: TRBJ2-1; d_gene: TRBD2; v_gene: TRBV5-1; abundance: -; CDR3nt: TGCGCCAGCAGCCTTGCGGGACTAGCGGGCAATGAGCAGTTCTTC; CDR3aa: CASSLAGLAGNEQFF
j_gene: TRBJ2-3; d_gene: TRBD2; v_gene: TRBV7-2; abundance: few; CDR3nt: TGTGCCAGCAGCTTGACCGGCGGGGGGGCAGATACGCAGTATTTT; CDR3aa: CASSLTGGGADTQYF
j_gene: TRBJ1-5; d_gene: -; v_gene: TRBV7-2; abundance: -; CDR3nt: TGTGCCAGCAGCTTAATCGGAGGGCGCTGGGGCAATCAGCCCCAGCATTTT; CDR3aa: CASSLIGGRWGNQPQHF
j_gene: TRBJ2-7; d_gene: -; v_gene: TRBV6-1; abundance: few; CDR3nt: TGTGCCAGCAGTGAGAGGTTACCCTACGAGCAGTACTTC; CDR3aa: CASSERLPYEQYF
j_gene: TRBJ2-7; d_gene: -; v_gene: TRBV6-6; abundance: few; CDR3nt: TGTGCCAGCAGTTACTCCATCGAGCAGTACTTC; CDR3aa: CASSYSIEQYF
j_gene: TRBJ2-7; d_gene: TRBD1; v_gene: TRBV4-1; abundance: few; CDR3nt: TGCGCCAGCAGCTACGGACAGGGGGCCTACGAGCAGTACTTC; CDR3aa: CASSYGQGAYEQYF
j_gene: TRBJ1-5; d_gene: -; v_gene: TRBV7-2; abundance: few; CDR3nt: TGTGCCAGCAGCTTACCAGGCTCTAGCAATCAGCCCCAGCATTTT; CDR3aa: CASSLPGSSNQPQHF
j_gene: TRBJ2-1; d_gene: -; v_gene: TRBV18; abundance: -; CDR3nt: TGTGCCAGCTCACCTGAACTGTTGTACAATGAGCAGTTCTTC; CDR3aa: CASSPELLYNEQFF
j_gene: TRBJ2-7; d_gene: TRBD1; v_gene: TRBV13; abundance: -; CDR3nt: TGTGCCAGCAGCAGACAGGGGACCTACGAGCAGTACTTC; CDR3aa: CASSRQGTYEQYF
j_gene: TRBJ1-2; d_gene: TRBD1; v_gene: TRBV18; abundance: -; CDR3nt: TGTGCCAGCTCACCGCAGACAGGGGCGCTTACTGGCTACACCTTC; CDR3aa: CASSPQTGALTGYTF
j_gene: TRBJ2-1; d_gene: TRBD2; v_gene: TRBV2; abundance: -; CDR3nt: TGTGCCAGCAGCGACCTAGCGGGGGGGCCCAATGAGCAGTTCTTC; CDR3aa: CASSDLAGGPNEQFF
j_gene: TRBJ2-5; d_gene: TRBD1; v_gene: TRBV5-1; abundance: -; CDR3nt: TGCGCCAGCAGGATTACAGGGGCCCCACAAGAGACCCAGTACTTC; CDR3aa: CASRITGAPQETQYF
j_gene: TRBJ1-3; d_gene: -; v_gene: TRBV30; abundance: -; CDR3nt: TGTGCCTGGAGCGACGGACAGTTCTCTGGAAACACCATATATTTT; CDR3aa: CAWSDGQFSGNTIYF
j_gene: TRBJ1-2; d_gene: TRBD1; v_gene: TRBV5-4; abundance: -; CDR3nt: TGTGCCAGCAGCCCCGGACAGGGCGGGTTGAACTATGGCTACACCTTC; CDR3aa: CASSPGQGGLNYGYTF
j_gene: TRBJ1-2; d_gene: -; v_gene: TRBV30; abundance: -; CDR3nt: TGTGCCTGGAGTGTACGTGGAGGGGCCACTTATGGCTACACCTTC; CDR3aa: CAWSVRGGATYGYTF
j_gene: TRBJ1-2; d_gene: TRBD1; v_gene: TRBV2; abundance: -; CDR3nt: TGTGCCAGCAGTCACAGGGGGAGTTCCTATGGCTACACCTTC; CDR3aa: CASSHRGSSYGYTF
j_gene: TRBJ2-7; d_gene: -; v_gene: TRBV7-9; abundance: -; CDR3nt: TGTGCCAGCAGCTTAGTGAGTTCCAACGAGCAGTACTTC; CDR3aa: CASSLVSSNEQYF
j_gene: TRBJ1-2; d_gene: -; v_gene: TRBV19; abundance: -; CDR3nt: TGTGCCAGTAGTCAATCAGGGCGGGGTGGCTACACCTTC; CDR3aa: CASSQSGRGGYTF
j_gene: TRBJ2-2; d_gene: TRBD1; v_gene: TRBV29-1; abundance: -; CDR3nt: TGCAGCGCCTCGTCCCGGACAGGGTCAACCGGGGAGCTGTTTTTT; CDR3aa: CSASSRTGSTGELFF
j_gene: TRBJ2-2; d_gene: -; v_gene: TRBV2; abundance: -; CDR3nt: TGTGCCAGCAGTGATCCCCTGGGGAGTACAAACACCGGGGAGCTGTTTTTT; CDR3aa: CASSDPLGSTNTGELFF